This record covers a single T cell receptor (beta chain). These data come from a study of early T cells in non-severe SARS-CoV-2 infection. TCRdb recomputed calls from the 5' RACE reads with MiXCR, one row per CDR3 protein. The table has approximately 79,000 distinct CDR3 sequences, 13% seen once. CDR1 is MNHEY and CDR2 is SMNVEV in the germline V gene (reference sequence). Deletions cut 1 base from V and 6 bases from J, with 8 bases between. The CDR3 spans 13 residues. Sequencing was done on a sample of whole blood. This receptor was obtained from an adult who was a healthcare worker with PCR-confirmed SARS-CoV-2 infection or an uninfected control (not recorded which). The V and J genes are TRBV27 and TRBJ2-3, with TRBD1 as a possible D gene (5 bases). DNA of the CDR3: TGTGCCAGCAGTTTATGGGGCCAGGATACGCAGTATTTT. Translated, it gives CASSLWGQDTQYF.